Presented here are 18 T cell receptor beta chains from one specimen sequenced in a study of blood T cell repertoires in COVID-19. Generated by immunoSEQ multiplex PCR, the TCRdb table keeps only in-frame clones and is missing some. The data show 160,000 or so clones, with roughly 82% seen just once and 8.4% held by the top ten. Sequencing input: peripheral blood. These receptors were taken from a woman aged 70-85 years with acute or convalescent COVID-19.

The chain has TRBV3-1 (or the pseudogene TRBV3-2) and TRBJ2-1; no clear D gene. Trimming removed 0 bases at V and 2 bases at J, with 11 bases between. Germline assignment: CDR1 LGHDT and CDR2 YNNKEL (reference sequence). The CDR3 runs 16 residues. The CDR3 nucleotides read TGTGCCAGCAGCCAAGAGACTTTCGGTACCTACAATGAGCAGTTCTTC. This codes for CASSQETFGTYNEQFF.

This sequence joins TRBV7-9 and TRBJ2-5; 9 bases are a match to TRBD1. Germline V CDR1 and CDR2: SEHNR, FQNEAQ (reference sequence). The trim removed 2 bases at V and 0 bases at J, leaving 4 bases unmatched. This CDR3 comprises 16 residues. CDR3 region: CASSLRTGAHQETQYF. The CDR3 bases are TGTGCCAGCAGCTTACGGACAGGGGCCCACCAAGAGACCCAGTACTTC.

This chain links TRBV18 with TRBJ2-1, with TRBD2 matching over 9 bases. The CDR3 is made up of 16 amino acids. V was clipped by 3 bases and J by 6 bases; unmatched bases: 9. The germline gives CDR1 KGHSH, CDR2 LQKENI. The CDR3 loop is CASSPTSPSGVNEQFF. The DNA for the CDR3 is TGTGCCAGCTCACCCACGTCTCCTAGCGGGGTCAATGAGCAGTTCTTC.

CDR3 coding DNA: TGTGCCAGCAGTTTATTCAGAGGCGCGGGCACCGGGGAGCTGTTTTTT. Amino acid sequence: CASSLFRGAGTGELFF. J is TRBJ2-2 and V is TRBV28; TRBD2 might be the D (5 bases). Germline V gene data show CDR1 as MDHEN and CDR2 as SYDVKM. The CDR3 loop spans 16 amino acids. V gave up 1 base and J gave up 4 bases, with 13 bases separating them.

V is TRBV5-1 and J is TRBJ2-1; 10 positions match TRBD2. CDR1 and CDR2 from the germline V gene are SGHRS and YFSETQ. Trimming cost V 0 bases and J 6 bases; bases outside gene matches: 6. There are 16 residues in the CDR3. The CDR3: CASSLAWASGGNEQFF. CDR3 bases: TGCGCCAGCAGCTTGGCCTGGGCTAGCGGGGGCAATGAGCAGTTCTTC.

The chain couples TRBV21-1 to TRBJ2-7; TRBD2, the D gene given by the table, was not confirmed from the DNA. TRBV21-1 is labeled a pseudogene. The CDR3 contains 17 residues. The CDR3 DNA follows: TGTGCCAGCAGCCGAAAGCTAGGACTAGCGAGCCCCTACGAGCAGTACTTC. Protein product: CASSRKLGLASPYEQYF.

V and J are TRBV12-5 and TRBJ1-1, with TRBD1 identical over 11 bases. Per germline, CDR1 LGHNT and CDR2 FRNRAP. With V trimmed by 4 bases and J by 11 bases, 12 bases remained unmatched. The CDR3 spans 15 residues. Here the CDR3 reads CASGSSTGTGGIAFF. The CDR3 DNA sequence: TGTGCTAGTGGTTCATCCACCGGGACAGGGGGTATTGCTTTCTTT.

The CDR3, as DNA: TGTGCCAGCAGCTGGGGACAGGGAAGGCTAAATGAAAAACTGTTTTTT. It is translated as CASSWGQGRLNEKLFF. J is TRBJ1-4 and V is TRBV7-6; 9 positions match TRBD1. CDR1 is SGHVS and CDR2 is FNYEAQ in the germline V gene. This CDR3 spans 16 amino acids. The ends lost 4 bases at V and 5 bases at J; junction bases unmatched: 8.

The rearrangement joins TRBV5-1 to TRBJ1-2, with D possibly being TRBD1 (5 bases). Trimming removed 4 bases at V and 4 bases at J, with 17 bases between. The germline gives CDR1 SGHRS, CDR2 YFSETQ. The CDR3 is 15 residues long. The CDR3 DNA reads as TGCGCCAGCAGCCACGGCGGGACGCCTGCCTATGGCTACACCTTC. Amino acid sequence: CASSHGGTPAYGYTF.

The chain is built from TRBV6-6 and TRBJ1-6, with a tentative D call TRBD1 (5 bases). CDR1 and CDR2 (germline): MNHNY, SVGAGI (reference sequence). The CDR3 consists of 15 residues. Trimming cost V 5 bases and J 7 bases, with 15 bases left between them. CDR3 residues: CASSDPGLKNSPLHF. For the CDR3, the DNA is TGTGCCAGCAGTGACCCGGGACTGAAGAATTCACCCCTCCACTTT.

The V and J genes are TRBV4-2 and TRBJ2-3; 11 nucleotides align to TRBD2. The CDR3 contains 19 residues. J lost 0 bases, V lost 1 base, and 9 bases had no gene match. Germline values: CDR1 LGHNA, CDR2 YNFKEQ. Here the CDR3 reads CASSQATSGDLASTDTQYF. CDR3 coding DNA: TGTGCCAGCAGCCAAGCGACTAGCGGGGACTTAGCTAGCACAGATACGCAGTATTTT.

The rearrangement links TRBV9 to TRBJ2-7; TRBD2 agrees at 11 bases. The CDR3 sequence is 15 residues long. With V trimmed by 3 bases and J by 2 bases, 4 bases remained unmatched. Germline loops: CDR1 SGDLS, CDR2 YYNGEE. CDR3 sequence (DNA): TGTGCCAGCAGCGCTAATAGCGGGAGGGCCTACGAGCAGTACTTC. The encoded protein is CASSANSGRAYEQYF.

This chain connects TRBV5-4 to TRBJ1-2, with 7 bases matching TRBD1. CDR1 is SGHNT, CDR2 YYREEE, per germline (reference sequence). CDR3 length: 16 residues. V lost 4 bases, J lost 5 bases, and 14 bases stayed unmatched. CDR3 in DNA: TGTGCCAGCAGCCAGCGGACAGGTCGCTCTGGGTATGGCTACACCTTC. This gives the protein CASSQRTGRSGYGYTF.

CDR3 in DNA: TGTGCCATCAGGAAGACTAGCGGGGGCTACGAGCAGTACTTC. It yields the protein CAIRKTSGGYEQYF. The genes are TRBV10-3 and TRBJ2-7; TRBD2 matches at 12 bases. Germline V gives CDR1 ENHRY, CDR2 SYGVKD. With V trimmed by 6 bases and J by 3 bases, 3 bases remained unmatched. The CDR3 has 14 residues.

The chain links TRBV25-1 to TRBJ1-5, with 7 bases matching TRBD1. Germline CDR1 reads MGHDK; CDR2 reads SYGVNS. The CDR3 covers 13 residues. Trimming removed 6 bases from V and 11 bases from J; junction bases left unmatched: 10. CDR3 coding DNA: TGTGCCAGCAGCATGACAGGGACGGTGACCCAGCATTTT. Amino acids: CASSMTGTVTQHF.

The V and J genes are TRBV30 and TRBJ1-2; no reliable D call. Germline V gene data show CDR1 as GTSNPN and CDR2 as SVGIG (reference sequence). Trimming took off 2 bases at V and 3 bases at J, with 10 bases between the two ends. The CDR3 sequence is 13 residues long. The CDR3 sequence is CAWSLASHYGYTF. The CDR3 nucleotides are TGTGCCTGGAGTCTCGCCAGTCACTATGGCTACACCTTC.

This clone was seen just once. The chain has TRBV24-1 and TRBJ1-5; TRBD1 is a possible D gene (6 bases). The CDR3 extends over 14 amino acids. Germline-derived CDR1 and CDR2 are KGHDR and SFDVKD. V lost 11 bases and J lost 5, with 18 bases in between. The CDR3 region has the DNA TGTGCCATTCACAGGGCGGGTTTGCATCAGCCCCAGCATTTT. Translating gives CAIHRAGLHQPQHF.

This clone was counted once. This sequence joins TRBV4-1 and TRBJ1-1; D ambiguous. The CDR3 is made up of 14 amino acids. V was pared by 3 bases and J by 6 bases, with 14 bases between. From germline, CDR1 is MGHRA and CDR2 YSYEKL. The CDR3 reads CASSHARPTPEAFF. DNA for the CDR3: TGCGCCAGCAGCCACGCCAGACCGACTCCTGAAGCTTTCTTT.